These 10 T cell receptor beta chains share one sample of origin, sequenced in a study of shared clonotypes between healthy human individuals. Clones were sequenced by immunoSEQ multiplex PCR, and TCRdb holds only the in-frame ones, with some missing. This sample has around 700,000 clones, with less than 80% found just once. Sequencing was performed on memory CD4+ T cells sorted from blood. The subset here: CD45RA-negative fraction. The receptors were gathered from a woman aged 30 to 39 in good health.

Here the CDR3 reads CASSWTSGTDTQYF. The DNA of the CDR3 is TGCGCCAGCAGCTGGACTAGCGGGACGGATACGCAGTATTTT. The chain has TRBV5-1 and TRBJ2-3; TRBD2 matches at 12 bases. Germline trimming cut 3 bases from V and 6 bases from J; bases unmatched to any gene: 2. CDR1 is SGHRS, CDR2 YFSETQ, per germline. This CDR3 is 14 amino acids long.

The chain joins TRBV28 to TRBJ1-5; D is unclear. Trimming cost V 6 bases and J 1 base, with 16 bases left between them. Germline V gene data show CDR1 as MDHEN and CDR2 as SYDVKM. This CDR3 region has 16 residues. Written as DNA, the CDR3 is TGTGCCAGCAGCTTTTTATTATCAAGGAGCAATCAGCCCCAGCATTTT. Amino acid sequence: CASSFLLSRSNQPQHF.

V and J are TRBV4-1 and TRBJ2-1, with D possibly TRBD2 on 5 matching bases. CDR1 is MGHRA, CDR2 YSYEKL, per germline. CDR3 length: 17 amino acids. The V gene lost 1 base and the J gene lost 4 bases, with 17 bases spanning the gap. The CDR3 here is CASSQGPARGPYNEQFF. The CDR3 bases are TGCGCCAGCAGCCAAGGGCCCGCTCGAGGGCCTTACAATGAGCAGTTCTTC.

J is TRBJ2-7 and V is TRBV28; no firm D call. V lost 5 bases to trimming and J lost 4 bases, with 6 bases between them. In germline, CDR1 is MDHEN, CDR2 SYDVKM. The CDR3 consists of 11 residues. The CDR3 DNA reads as TGTGCCAGCAGTGGTTGGTACGAGCAGTACTTC. Residues: CASSGWYEQYF. The entire variable domain, with the rest obtained from reference TRBV28 and TRBJ2-7, is as follows: DVKVTQSSRYLVKRTGEKVFLECVQDMDHENMFWYRQDPGLGLRLIYFSYDVKMKEKGDIPEGYSVSREKKERFSLILESASTNQTSMYLCASSGWYEQYFGPGTRLTVT.

The chain combines TRBV6-5 with TRBJ1-5; unclear D gene. V lost 2 bases and J 16 bases, leaving 15 bases between the germline ends. Germline V gives CDR1 MNHEY, CDR2 SVGAGI. This CDR3 spans 12 amino acids. The CDR3 reads CASSYEGGRGHF. The CDR3 DNA sequence: TGTGCCAGCAGTTACGAAGGAGGGAGAGGACATTTT.

The J gene is TRBJ1-1, the V gene TRBV19, with 10 bases lining up with TRBD1. The germline gives CDR1 LNHDA, CDR2 SQIVND (reference sequence). The CDR3 length is 15 residues. With V trimmed by 1 base and J by 3 bases, 2 bases remained unmatched. CDR3: CASSIGQGAYTEAFF. In DNA form, the CDR3 reads TGTGCCAGTAGTATAGGACAGGGGGCCTACACTGAAGCTTTCTTT.

The rearrangement joins TRBV29-1 to TRBJ2-1; D not resolved. Germline-derived CDR1 and CDR2 are SQVTM and ANQGSEA. V dropped 0 bases and J dropped 0 bases, with 9 bases sitting between them. The CDR3 loop spans 15 amino acids. CDR3 DNA: TGCAGCGTTGAAGATATGAGGAGCTCCTACAATGAGCAGTTCTTC. Translation gives CSVEDMRSSYNEQFF.

V is TRBV2 and J is TRBJ2-2; D gene unclear. The germline gives CDR1 SNHLY, CDR2 FYNNEI. The CDR3 sequence is 15 residues long. V lost 2 bases to trimming and J lost 3 bases, with 10 bases between them. CDR3 sequence: CASSEQATDTGELFF. The CDR3 region has the DNA TGTGCCAGCAGTGAACAAGCAACGGACACCGGGGAGCTGTTTTTT.

The chain has TRBV15 and TRBJ1-5; 9 nucleotides match TRBD1. The CDR3 is 17 amino acids. Germline V gene sequence: CDR1 LNHNV, CDR2 YYDKDF (reference sequence). The V and J ends lost 3 bases and 1 base, in that order; junction bases with no gene match: 7. CDR3: CATSSNNRGLSNQPQHF. The CDR3, as DNA: TGTGCCACCAGCAGTAACAACAGGGGGCTGAGCAATCAGCCCCAGCATTTT. The full variable domain, in which reference TRBV15 and TRBJ1-5 provide the parts outside the CDR3, is DAMVIQNPRYQVTQFGKPVTLSCSQTLNHNVMYWYQQKSSQAPKLLFHYYDKDFNNEADTPDNFQSRRPNTSFCFLDIRSPGLGDTAMYLCATSSNNRGLSNQPQHFGDGTRLSIL.

The chain links TRBV7-2 to TRBJ1-3, with 9 positions matching TRBD1. This CDR3 contains 17 residues. In germline, CDR1 is SGHTA, CDR2 FQGNSA. The V gene end was trimmed by 1 base and the J gene end by 0 bases; junction bases not matched to a gene: 4. In DNA form, the CDR3 reads TGTGCCAGCAGCTTAGTTGGGACAGGGCACTCTGGAAACACCATATATTTT. The encoded protein is CASSLVGTGHSGNTIYF.